The sequence of this T cell receptor (beta chain) was determined in a study of blood T cell repertoires in COVID-19. For the study at large: Samples came from the United States, Italy and Spain, spanning acute and convalescent COVID-19. T cells, B-cell-depleted T cells, or PBMCs provided the cDNA or gDNA that served as material.

This table comes from immunoSEQ multiplex PCR, and its TCRdb copy is limited to in-frame clones, with some not included. This sample has roughly 260,000 clones, with 90% found just once. The CDR3 consists of 15 residues. The germline V gene has CDR1 MNHNY and CDR2 SVGAGI (reference sequence). V was trimmed by 0 bases and J by 0 bases, leaving 8 bases between them. The chain is built from TRBV6-6 and TRBJ1-1; D uncertain. This sequence originates from a woman between 40 and 55 years old with acute or convalescent COVID-19. Sequencing used peripheral blood. This chain's CDR3 is CASSYSAGMNTEAFF. CDR3 bases: TGTGCCAGCAGTTACTCCGCAGGCATGAACACTGAAGCTTTCTTT.